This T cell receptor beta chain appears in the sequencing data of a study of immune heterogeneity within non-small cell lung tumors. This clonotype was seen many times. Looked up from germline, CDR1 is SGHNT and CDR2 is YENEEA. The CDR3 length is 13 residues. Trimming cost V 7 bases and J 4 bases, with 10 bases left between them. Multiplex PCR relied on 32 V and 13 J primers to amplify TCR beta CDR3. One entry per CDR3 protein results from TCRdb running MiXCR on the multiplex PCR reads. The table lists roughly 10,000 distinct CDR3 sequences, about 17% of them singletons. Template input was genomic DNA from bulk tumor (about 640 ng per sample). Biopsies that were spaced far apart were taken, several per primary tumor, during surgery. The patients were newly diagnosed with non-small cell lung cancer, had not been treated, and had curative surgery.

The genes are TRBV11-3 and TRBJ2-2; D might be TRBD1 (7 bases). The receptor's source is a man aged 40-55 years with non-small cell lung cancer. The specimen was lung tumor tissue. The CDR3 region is CASKQGGTGELFF. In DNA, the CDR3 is TGTGCCAGCAAGCAGGGGGGCACCGGGGAGCTGTTTTTT. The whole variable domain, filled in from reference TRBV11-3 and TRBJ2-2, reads EAGVVQSPRYKIIEKKQPVAFWCNPISGHNTLYWYLQNLGQGPELLIRYENEEAVDDSQLPKDRFSAERLKGVDSTLKIQPAELGDSAVYLCASKQGGTGELFFGEGSRLTVL.